This T cell receptor (beta chain) comes out of a study of PD-1 blockade in classical Hodgkin lymphoma. Broader study findings: Significant TCR diversity gains by C4D1 occurred in CD4+ but not CD8+ cells. Relative to healthy donors, newly diagnosed patients reportedly had lower baseline TCR diversity, which was reported as lower still in relapsed/refractory patients.

TCRdb keeps only in-frame clones here, not all; method: immunoSEQ multiplex PCR. The sample carries 25,000 to 35,000 clones, less than 85% recorded once. CDR1 SGHRS and CDR2 YFSETQ come from the germline V gene. The V and J ends lost 0 bases and 4 bases respectively, with 14 bases between them. The CDR3 extends over 16 amino acids. Time point defined: cycle 4 day 1 (C4D1), after more than five weeks of nivolumab. With no exception, relapse followed autologous stem cell transplantation in all patients, and brentuximab vedotin exposure varied. Purification of CD4+ T cells from thawed PBMCs was performed via magnetic negative selection. This clone has more than one count but fewer than ten. The antigen is undetermined.

The receptor comes from a human donor with classical Hodgkin lymphoma. V gene TRBV5-1 combines with J gene TRBJ2-1; perhaps TRBD1 as D (5 bases). The source was CD4+ T cells from blood, collected before the fourth cycle of nivolumab. CDR3 nucleotides: TGCGCCAGCAGCTTGGGTAGCTGGACACCGTACAATGAGCAGTTCTTC. Encoded protein: CASSLGSWTPYNEQFF.